The 23 T cell receptor beta chains presented below share a single source sample, sequenced in a study of CDR3 diversity in severe acne. TCRdb itself ran the PCR reads through MiXCR, one entry per CDR3 protein. The sample lists tens of thousands of distinct CDR3 sequences; around 47% were seen once. The material sequenced was blood. These receptors all come from a male donor with severe acne vulgaris.

The V gene is TRBV10-3, the J gene TRBJ2-3, with 9 bases lining up with TRBD1. Germline V gene sequence: CDR1 ENHRY, CDR2 SYGVKD. The CDR3 extends over 15 amino acids. The ends lost 2 bases at V and 6 bases at J; junction bases unmatched: 6. The CDR3: CAISEVGTGRDTQYF. CDR3 in DNA: TGTGCCATCAGTGAGGTGGGGACAGGGCGGGATACGCAGTATTTT.

CDR3 nucleotide sequence: TGTGCCACCAGTGACTCCGGGACTAGCGGGAAAGAGACCCAGTACTTC. Its protein product is CATSDSGTSGKETQYF. The chain couples TRBV24-1 to TRBJ2-5, with 13 positions matching TRBD2. V was pared by 4 bases and J by 3 bases, with 4 bases of the junction left unmatched. Germline V gives CDR1 KGHDR, CDR2 SFDVKD. The CDR3 spans 16 residues.

V is TRBV2 and J is TRBJ2-7, with TRBD1 matching 7 bases. Germline-derived CDR1 and CDR2 are SNHLY and FYNNEI. The CDR3 has 13 amino acids. The trim removed 4 bases at V and 4 bases at J, leaving 4 bases unmatched. CDR3 DNA sequence: TGTGCCAGCAGTGGGGACAGCCGGTACGAGCAGTACTTC. Translation gives CASSGDSRYEQYF.

This clonotype was counted only a few times. This rearrangement joins TRBV2 to TRBJ1-4, with D unresolved. V dropped 6 bases and J dropped 13 bases, with 9 bases sitting between them. The germline CDR1 and CDR2 sequences are SNHLY and FYNNEI. The CDR3 runs 10 residues. The CDR3 spells CASRGGRLFF. Here the CDR3 DNA reads TGTGCCAGCAGAGGCGGGAGACTGTTTTTT.

The chain has TRBV10-3 and TRBJ2-7, with TRBD2 matching over 11 bases. Germline V gene sequence: CDR1 ENHRY, CDR2 SYGVKD. The CDR3 is 13 residues long. With V trimmed by 8 bases and J by 5 bases, 5 bases remained unmatched. CDR3 bases: TGTGCCATCCGAACTAGCGGGAGCCACGAGCAGTACTTC. Residues: CAIRTSGSHEQYF.

The rearrangement joins TRBV2 to TRBJ1-5; D possibly corresponds to TRBD1 (6 bases). The germline V gene has CDR1 SNHLY and CDR2 FYNNEI. The CDR3 totals 17 residues. The V end was cut by 7 bases, the J end by 0 bases, with 19 bases between. The CDR3 here is CASTREQGPNSNQPQHF. The CDR3 nucleotides are TGTGCCAGCACTCGGGAACAGGGTCCTAATAGCAATCAGCCCCAGCATTTT.

In regard to this clonotype: A much larger clone differs by one base, so this may be a read error. The rearrangement joins TRBV7-3 to TRBJ2-5; D is ambiguous. This CDR3 comprises 12 residues. Germline V gene data show CDR1 as SGHTA and CDR2 as FQGTGA. CDR3 in amino acids: CASNLSSPTQYF. The CDR3 DNA sequence: TGTGCCAGCAACTTATCTTCTCCGACCCAGTACTTC.

This clonotype was recorded many times. The V gene is TRBV5-1, the J gene TRBJ1-4; D unclear. This CDR3 contains 13 residues. Germline V lookup: CDR1 SGHRS, CDR2 YFSETQ. V lost 4 bases and J 8 bases, leaving 12 bases between the germline ends. The CDR3, as DNA: TGCGCCAGCAGCCGCAATAGAGGGGAAAAACTGTTTTTT. Its protein product is CASSRNRGEKLFF.

Points on this clonotype: Sequence at one end of the junction differs from germline and may be a read error. The chain has TRBV5-6 and TRBJ2-5; 8 bases map to TRBD2. CDR1 SGHDT and CDR2 YYEEEE come from the germline V gene. CDR3 size: 16 residues. The CDR3 coding sequence is TGTGCCAGCAGTTTGGGATATCAGCGGGAGAGGGAGACCCAGTACTTC. Translation: CASSLGYQRERETQYF.

The V call is TRBV27, the J call TRBJ1-2; D gene ambiguous. The CDR3 extends over 19 amino acids. The germline V and J ends were trimmed by 6 bases and 0 bases, with 26 bases remaining between them. CDR1 and CDR2 (germline): MNHEY, SMNVEV (reference sequence). The CDR3 here is CASRTIHLGRAQANYGYTF. In DNA form, the CDR3 reads TGTGCCAGCAGAACCATCCATTTAGGGAGGGCGCAAGCTAACTATGGCTACACCTTC.

In the case of this clonotype: A junction boundary mismatches the germline segment, possibly from a read error. J is TRBJ2-3 and V is TRBV28; TRBD2 agrees at 8 bases. CDR3 length: 14 residues. Germline CDR1 is MDHEN and CDR2 is SYDVKM. The DNA for the CDR3 is TGTGCCAGCCGGGCGGGGGGAGGAGCGGATACGCAGTGTTTT. Residues: CASRAGGGADTQCF.

The V and J genes are TRBV20-1 and TRBJ2-2, with D perhaps matching TRBD1 (6 bases). Deletions cut 5 bases from V and 0 bases from J, with 16 bases between. The CDR3 spans 16 residues. Germline lookup yields CDR1 DFQATT and CDR2 SNEGSKA (reference sequence). The CDR3: CSALLGGLTNTGELFF. DNA of the CDR3: TGCAGTGCTCTTCTTGGGGGCCTTACGAACACCGGGGAGCTGTTTTTT.

This clonotype was counted ten times or more. This rearrangement joins TRBV12-3 or TRBV12-4 to TRBJ1-2; D remains unclear. The CDR3 spans 13 residues. V shed 1 base and J shed 4 bases, with 7 bases lying between them. DNA for the CDR3: TGTGCCAGCAGTTTAGAGGGTCCCTATGGCTACACCTTC. Translation gives CASSLEGPYGYTF.

The table lists this clonotype with many counts. The junction shows a germline mismatch at one end, possibly a read error. The chain employs TRBV4-3 and TRBJ2-7; possibly TRBD2 for D (5 bases). Looked up from germline, CDR1 is LGHNA and CDR2 is YSLEER. The CDR3 totals 14 residues. The CDR3 DNA reads as TGCGCCAGCAGCCAAGTAACCTCGATCCAAGGGCGGGACTTC. Protein sequence: CASSQVTSIQGRDF.

V usage is TRBV24-1 and J usage is TRBJ2-5; either TRBD1 or TRBD2 may fit D (6 bases each). The CDR3 is 14 residues long. In germline, CDR1 is KGHDR, CDR2 SFDVKD. Trimming took off 5 bases at V and 5 bases at J, with 14 bases between the two ends. CDR3 sequence: CATSGDIGGETQYF. CDR3 DNA sequence: TGTGCCACCAGTGGGGACATAGGAGGGGAGACCCAGTACTTC.

For this clonotype: This clone may be a read error of a much larger clone one base away. This rearrangement joins TRBV29-1 to TRBJ2-5, with a possible D match to TRBD2 (5 bases). The V gene's germline CDR1 is SQVTM and CDR2 ANQGSEA. There are 14 residues in the CDR3. V dropped 6 bases and J dropped 2 bases, with 16 bases sitting between them. The CDR3 bases are TGCAGCGTCCGAGGTCGACGGGGACAAGAGACCCAGTACTTC. Amino acid sequence: CSVRGRRGQETQYF.

This clonotype has just one count. A junction boundary mismatches the germline segment, possibly from a read error. This rearrangement joins TRBV5-1 to TRBJ2-3, with D perhaps being TRBD1 or TRBD2 (5 bases each). This CDR3 is 16 amino acids long. Germline assignment: CDR1 SGHRS and CDR2 YFSETQ. The CDR3 region has the DNA TGCGCCAGCAGCTTGGGGGGCTACCTCGGAGGAGATGCGCAGTATTTT. Translated, it gives CASSLGGYLGGDAQYF.

The chain joins TRBV29-1 to TRBJ2-7; 7 positions agree with TRBD1. The V gene's germline CDR1 is SQVTM and CDR2 ANQGSEA. J gave up 3 bases and V 4 bases, and 9 bases lay outside the gene matches. This CDR3 contains 14 residues. The CDR3 bases are TGCAGCGTTGTGAACAGGGGCTTCAACTACGAGCAGTACTTC. Amino acid sequence: CSVVNRGFNYEQYF.

Many counts were recorded for this clonotype. The V gene is TRBV20-1, the J gene TRBJ1-1; D gene ambiguous. Trimming left V 2 bases short and J 2 bases short, with 9 bases between. The CDR3 has 13 residues. Germline CDR1 reads DFQATT; CDR2 reads SNEGSKA (reference sequence). The CDR3 nucleotides read TGCAGTGCTAGATCGCGGCTCAACACTGAAGCTTTCTTT. Residues: CSARSRLNTEAFF.

The genes are TRBV5-1 and TRBJ1-5, with a possible D match to TRBD1 (5 bases). The CDR3 has 12 residues. Trimming took off 0 bases at V and 14 bases at J, with 12 bases between the two ends. CDR1 SGHRS and CDR2 YFSETQ come from the germline V gene. This CDR3 is CASSLGQTYEHF. CDR3 DNA sequence: TGCGCCAGCAGCTTGGGACAGACCTACGAGCATTTT.

This clonotype was found a few times. The rearrangement joins TRBV11-1 to TRBJ2-5, with TRBD2 matching over 7 bases. This CDR3 comprises 15 residues. Germline V lookup: CDR1 SGHAT, CDR2 FQDESV (reference sequence). Losses at the gene ends were 0 bases for V and 3 bases for J; bases not matched to a gene: 4. The CDR3 loop reads CASSLARTREETQYF. In DNA form, the CDR3 reads TGTGCCAGCAGCTTAGCGCGGACTAGGGAAGAGACCCAGTACTTC.

This clonotype was seen many times. The chain carries TRBV5-8 and TRBJ2-3; 8 bases fit TRBD1. Germline loops: CDR1 SGHTS, CDR2 YDEGEE. The CDR3 loop spans 14 amino acids. The J segment lost 5 bases and the V segment lost 6 bases, leaving 8 bases of the junction unmatched. Here the CDR3 DNA reads TGTGCCAGCAAAGGGGCGACAGGGGAAGATACGCAGTATTTT. Its protein product is CASKGATGEDTQYF.

The chain is built from TRBV10-2 and TRBJ1-4, with no clear D. Deletions cut 7 bases from V and 7 bases from J, with 13 bases between. CDR3 length: 13 amino acids. CDR1 and CDR2 (germline): WSHSY, SAAADI. The CDR3 spells CASTNGLGEKLFF. In nucleotides, the CDR3 is TGCGCCAGCACAAACGGGCTGGGTGAAAAACTGTTTTTT.